This T cell receptor beta chain is from a study of T-cell reconstitution after alpha-beta-depleted transplantation in children. General study points: A year had passed since transplant, and T-cell counts and diversity by then came mostly from newly produced T cells. The high TCRbeta diversity at day 60 in some patients came from surviving recipient T cells and thymic progenitors. Several hundred rapidly expanded clones from non-depleted graft cells reportedly supplied alpha-beta T cells about two months post-transplant.

In this sample, this clonotype turned up a few times. Its antigen is not identified. Preparation of the TCRbeta library involved a method that used unique molecular identifiers. MiXCR was run by TCRdb on the PCR reads, yielding one entry per CDR3 protein. The sample lists a few hundred thousand distinct CDR3 sequences, 43% occurring once. The CDR3 sequence is 14 residues long. Trimming took off 1 base at V and 4 bases at J, with 10 bases between the two ends. Per the germline V gene, CDR1 is DFQATT and CDR2 is SNEGSKA (reference sequence). This receptor was taken from a girl aged 2-9 years with aplastic anemia, due to receive a stem cell transplant. The specimen was PBMCs, collected before TCRalphabeta/CD19-depleted stem cell transplant. This chain joins TRBV20-1 and TRBJ2-2; perhaps D is TRBD1 or TRBD2 (5 bases each). The CDR3 sequence is CSARGLGATGELFF. The CDR3 coding sequence is TGCAGTGCTAGAGGGCTCGGGGCCACCGGGGAGCTGTTTTTT.